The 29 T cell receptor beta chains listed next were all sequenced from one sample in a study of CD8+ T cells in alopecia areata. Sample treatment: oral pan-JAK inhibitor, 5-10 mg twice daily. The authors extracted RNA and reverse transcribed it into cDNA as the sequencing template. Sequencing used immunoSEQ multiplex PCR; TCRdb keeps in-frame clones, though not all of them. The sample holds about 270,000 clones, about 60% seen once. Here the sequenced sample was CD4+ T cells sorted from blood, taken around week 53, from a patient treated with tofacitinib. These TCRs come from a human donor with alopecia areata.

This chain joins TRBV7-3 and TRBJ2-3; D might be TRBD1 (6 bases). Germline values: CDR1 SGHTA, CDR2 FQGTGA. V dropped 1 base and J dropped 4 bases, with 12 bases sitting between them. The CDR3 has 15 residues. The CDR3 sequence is CASSLMGAFADTQYF. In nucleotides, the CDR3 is TGTGCCAGCAGCTTAATGGGGGCGTTCGCAGATACGCAGTATTTT. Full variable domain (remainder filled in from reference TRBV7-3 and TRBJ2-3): GAGVSQTPSNKVTEKGKYVELRCDPISGHTALYWYRQSLGQGPEFLIYFQGTGAADDSGLPNDRFFAVRPEGSVSTLKIQRTERGDSAVYLCASSLMGAFADTQYFGPGTRLTVL.

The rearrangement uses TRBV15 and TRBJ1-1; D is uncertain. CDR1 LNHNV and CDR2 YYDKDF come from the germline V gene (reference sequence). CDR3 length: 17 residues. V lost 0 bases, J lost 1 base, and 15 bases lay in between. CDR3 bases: TGTGCCACCAGCAGAGATATCAGAAACTCTAGGAACACTGAAGCTTTCTTT. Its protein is CATSRDIRNSRNTEAFF.

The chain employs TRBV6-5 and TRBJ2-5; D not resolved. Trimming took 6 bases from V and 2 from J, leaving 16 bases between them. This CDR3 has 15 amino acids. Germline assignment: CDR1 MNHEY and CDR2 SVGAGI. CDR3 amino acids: CASRRGGGGQETQYF. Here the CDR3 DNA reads TGTGCCAGCAGACGCGGCGGTGGCGGTCAAGAGACCCAGTACTTC.

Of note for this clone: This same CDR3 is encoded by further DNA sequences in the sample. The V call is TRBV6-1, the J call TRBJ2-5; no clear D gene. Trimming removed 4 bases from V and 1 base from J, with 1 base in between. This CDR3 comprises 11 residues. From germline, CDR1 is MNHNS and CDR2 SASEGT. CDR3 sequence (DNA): TGTGCCAGCAGTGTCCAAGAGACCCAGTACTTC. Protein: CASSVQETQYF.

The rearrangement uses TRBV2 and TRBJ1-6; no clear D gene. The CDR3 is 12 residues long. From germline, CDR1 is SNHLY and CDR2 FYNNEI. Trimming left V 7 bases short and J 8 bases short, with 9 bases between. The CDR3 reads CASTETDSPLHF. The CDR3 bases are TGTGCCAGCACCGAGACGGATTCACCCCTCCACTTT. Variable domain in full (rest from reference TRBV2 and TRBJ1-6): EPEVTQTPSHQVTQMGQEVILRCVPISNHLYFYWYRQILGQKVEFLVSFYNNEISEKSEIFDDQFSVERPDGSNFTLKIRSTKLEDSAMYFCASTETDSPLHFGNGTRLTVT.

The CDR3 DNA reads TGCGCCAGCAGCTTGGCCCGACAGGGGGAGGATGAAGCTTTCTTT. This encodes CASSLARQGEDEAFF. This chain uses TRBV5-1 with TRBJ1-1, with 9 bases lining up with TRBD1. This CDR3 contains 15 residues. Trimming cost V 0 bases and J 7 bases; bases outside gene matches: 7. Germline assignment: CDR1 SGHRS and CDR2 YFSETQ.

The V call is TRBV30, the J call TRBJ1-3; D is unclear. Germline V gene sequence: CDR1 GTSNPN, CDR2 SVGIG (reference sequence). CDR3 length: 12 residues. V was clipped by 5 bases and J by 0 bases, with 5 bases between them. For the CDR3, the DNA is TGTGCCTGGGACAACTCTGGAAACACCATATATTTT. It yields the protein CAWDNSGNTIYF.

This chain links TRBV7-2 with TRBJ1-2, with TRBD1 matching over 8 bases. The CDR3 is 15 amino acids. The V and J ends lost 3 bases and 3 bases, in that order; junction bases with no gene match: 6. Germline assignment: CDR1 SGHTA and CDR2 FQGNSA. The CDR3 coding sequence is TGTGCCAGCAGCTTGCCAGGGGGCATACACTATGGCTACACCTTC. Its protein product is CASSLPGGIHYGYTF.

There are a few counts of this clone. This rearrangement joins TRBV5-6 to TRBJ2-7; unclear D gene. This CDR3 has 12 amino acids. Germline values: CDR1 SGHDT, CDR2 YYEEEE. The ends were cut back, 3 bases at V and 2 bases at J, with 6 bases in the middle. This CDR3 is CASSYQAYEQYF. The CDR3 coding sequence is TGTGCCAGCAGCTACCAAGCCTACGAGCAGTACTTC.

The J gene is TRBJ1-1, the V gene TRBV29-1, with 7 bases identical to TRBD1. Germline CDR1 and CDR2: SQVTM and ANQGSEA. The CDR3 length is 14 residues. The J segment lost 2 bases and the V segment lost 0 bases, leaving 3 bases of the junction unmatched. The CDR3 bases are TGCAGCGTTGAAGAGGGGACAGCTAACACTGAAGCTTTCTTT. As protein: CSVEEGTANTEAFF.

The CDR3 loop is CASSLRDVSAHEQFF. The CDR3 nucleotides read TGTGCCAGTAGTCTTCGGGACGTGTCGGCTCATGAGCAGTTCTTC. The chain carries TRBV19 and TRBJ2-1; D may match TRBD1 or TRBD2 (5 bases each). CDR1 LNHDA and CDR2 SQIVND come from the germline V gene (reference sequence). The CDR3 runs 15 residues. Deletions cut 5 bases from V and 8 bases from J, with 19 bases between. The full variable domain, in which reference TRBV19 and TRBJ2-1 provide the parts outside the CDR3, is DGGITQSPKYLFRKEGQNVTLSCEQNLNHDAMYWYRQDPGQGLRLIYYSQIVNDFQKGDIAEGYSVSREKKESFPLTVTSAQKNPTAFYLCASSLRDVSAHEQFFGPGTRLTVL.

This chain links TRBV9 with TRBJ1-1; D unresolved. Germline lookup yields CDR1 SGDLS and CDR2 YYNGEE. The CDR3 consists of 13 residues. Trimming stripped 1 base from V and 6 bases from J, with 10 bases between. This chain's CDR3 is CASSVRGDAEAFF. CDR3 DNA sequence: TGTGCCAGCAGCGTACGGGGAGACGCTGAAGCTTTCTTT. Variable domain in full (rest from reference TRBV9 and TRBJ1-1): DSGVTQTPKHLITATGQRVTLRCSPRSGDLSVYWYQQSLDQGLQFLIQYYNGEERAKGNILERFSAQQFPDLHSELNLSSLELGDSALYFCASSVRGDAEAFFGQGTRLTVV.

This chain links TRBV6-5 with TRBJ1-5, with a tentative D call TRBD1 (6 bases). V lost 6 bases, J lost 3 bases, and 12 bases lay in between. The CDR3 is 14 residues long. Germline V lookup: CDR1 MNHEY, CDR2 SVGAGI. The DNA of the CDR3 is TGTGCCAGCAGACTCACAGGGAACAATCAGCCCCAGCATTTT. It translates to CASRLTGNNQPQHF.

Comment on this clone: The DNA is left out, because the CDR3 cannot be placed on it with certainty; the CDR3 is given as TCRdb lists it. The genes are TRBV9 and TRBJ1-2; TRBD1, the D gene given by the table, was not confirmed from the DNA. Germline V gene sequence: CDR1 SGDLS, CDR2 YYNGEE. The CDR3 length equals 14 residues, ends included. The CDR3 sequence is CASSVVGTGNPHTF.

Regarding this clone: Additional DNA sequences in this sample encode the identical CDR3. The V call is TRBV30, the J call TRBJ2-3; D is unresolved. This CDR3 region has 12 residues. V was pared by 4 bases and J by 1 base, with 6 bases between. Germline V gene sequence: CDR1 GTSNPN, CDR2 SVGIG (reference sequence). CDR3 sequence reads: CAWNIGTDTQYF. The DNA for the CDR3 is TGTGCCTGGAATATCGGCACAGATACGCAGTATTTT.

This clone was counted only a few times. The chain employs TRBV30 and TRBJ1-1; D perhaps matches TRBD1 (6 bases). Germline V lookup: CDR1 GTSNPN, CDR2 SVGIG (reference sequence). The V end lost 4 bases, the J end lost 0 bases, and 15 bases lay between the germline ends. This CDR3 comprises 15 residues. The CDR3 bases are TGTGCCTGGACGGGGGCTGCTCTCATGAACACTGAAGCTTTCTTT. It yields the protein CAWTGAALMNTEAFF.

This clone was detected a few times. The CDR3 DNA follows: TGTGCCAGCAGATTGGACAGGCGGGAGACCCAGTACTTC. It encodes CASRLDRRETQYF. The chain combines TRBV6-1 with TRBJ2-5; 7 nucleotides align to TRBD1. There are 13 residues in the CDR3. Germline V gives CDR1 MNHNS, CDR2 SASEGT. Trimming cost V 6 bases and J 5 bases; bases outside gene matches: 6.

The CDR3 sequence: CASSLVVGGGPYEQYF. In DNA form, the CDR3 reads TGTGCCAGCAGCTTAGTAGTAGGGGGCGGCCCCTACGAGCAGTACTTC. This rearrangement joins TRBV7-9 to TRBJ2-7, with TRBD1 matching 7 bases. This CDR3 is built from 16 residues. The germline V gene has CDR1 SEHNR and CDR2 FQNEAQ (reference sequence). Trimming took 1 base from V and 2 from J; bases not matched to a gene: 8.

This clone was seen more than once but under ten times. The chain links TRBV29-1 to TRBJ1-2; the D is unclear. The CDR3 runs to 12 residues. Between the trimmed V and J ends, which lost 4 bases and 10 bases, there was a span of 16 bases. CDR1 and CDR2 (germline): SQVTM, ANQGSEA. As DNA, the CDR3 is TGCAGCGTTGCCCCGTCGGAGGGTACCTACACCTTC. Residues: CSVAPSEGTYTF.

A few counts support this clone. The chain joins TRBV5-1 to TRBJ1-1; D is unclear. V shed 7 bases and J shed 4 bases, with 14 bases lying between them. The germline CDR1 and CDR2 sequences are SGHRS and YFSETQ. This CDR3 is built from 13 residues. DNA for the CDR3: TGCGCCAGCTATCTCGGGGAGGGCACTGAAGCTTTCTTT. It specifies CASYLGEGTEAFF. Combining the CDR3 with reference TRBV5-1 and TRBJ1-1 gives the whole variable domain KAGVTQTPRYLIKTRGQQVTLSCSPISGHRSVSWYQQTPGQGLQFLFEYFSETQRNKGNFPGRFSGRQFSNSRSEMNVSTLELGDSALYLCASYLGEGTEAFFGQGTRLTVV.

The CDR3, as DNA: TGCGCCAGCAGCCAAGGCTGGGCGAGTGAGAATGAGCAGTTCTTC. Translated, it gives CASSQGWASENEQFF. This chain connects TRBV4-1 to TRBJ2-1; D gene uncertain. V lost 1 base and J lost 7, with 14 bases in between. This CDR3 has 15 amino acids. Germline CDR1 MGHRA, CDR2 YSYEKL.

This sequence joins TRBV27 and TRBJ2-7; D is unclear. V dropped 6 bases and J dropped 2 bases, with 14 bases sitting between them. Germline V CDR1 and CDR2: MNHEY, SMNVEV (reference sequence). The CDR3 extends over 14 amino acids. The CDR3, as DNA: TGTGCCAGCAGCCATAGACCAGGAGCCTACGAGCAGTACTTC. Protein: CASSHRPGAYEQYF.

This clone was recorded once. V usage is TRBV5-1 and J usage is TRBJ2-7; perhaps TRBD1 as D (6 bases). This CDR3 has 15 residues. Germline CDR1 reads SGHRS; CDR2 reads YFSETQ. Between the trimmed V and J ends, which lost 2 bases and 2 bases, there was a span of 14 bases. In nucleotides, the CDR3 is TGCGCCAGCAGCTTCGGACAGATCAATCCCTACGAGCAGTACTTC. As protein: CASSFGQINPYEQYF.

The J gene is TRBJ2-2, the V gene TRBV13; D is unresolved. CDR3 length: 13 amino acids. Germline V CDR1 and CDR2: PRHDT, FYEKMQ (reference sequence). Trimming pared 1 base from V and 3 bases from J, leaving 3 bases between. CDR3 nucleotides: TGTGCCAGCAGCTTAGTCTACACCGGGGAGCTGTTTTTT. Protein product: CASSLVYTGELFF.

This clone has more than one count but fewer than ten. CDR3 sequence reads: CAWSVHQSTEAFF. DNA for the CDR3: TGTGCCTGGAGTGTACATCAGAGCACTGAAGCTTTCTTT. The chain has TRBV30 and TRBJ1-1; D gene uncertain. The V end lost 0 bases, the J end lost 4 bases, and 9 bases lay between the germline ends. Germline-derived CDR1 and CDR2 are GTSNPN and SVGIG (reference sequence). There are 13 residues in the CDR3.

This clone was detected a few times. In DNA, the CDR3 is TGTGCCAGCGACAAGCGGGGATCCAACGTCCTGACTTTC. It translates to CASDKRGSNVLTF. This sequence joins TRBV7-9 and TRBJ2-6; 7 bases align to TRBD2. CDR1 SEHNR and CDR2 FQNEAQ come from the germline V gene (reference sequence). The CDR3 is 13 amino acids. Losses at the gene ends were 8 bases for V and 8 bases for J; bases not matched to a gene: 6.

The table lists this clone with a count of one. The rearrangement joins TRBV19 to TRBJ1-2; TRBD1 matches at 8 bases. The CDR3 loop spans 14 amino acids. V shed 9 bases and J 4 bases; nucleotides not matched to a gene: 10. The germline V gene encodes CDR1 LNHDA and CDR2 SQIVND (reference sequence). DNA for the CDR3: TGTGCCAGCTCCCCAGGGGGCGCCGGCTATGGCTACACCTTC. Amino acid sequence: CASSPGGAGYGYTF.

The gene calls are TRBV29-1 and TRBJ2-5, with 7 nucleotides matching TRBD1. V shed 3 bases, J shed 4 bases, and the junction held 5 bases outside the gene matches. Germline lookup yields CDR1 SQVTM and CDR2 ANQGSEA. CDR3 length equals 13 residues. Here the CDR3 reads CSVDYRGLETQYF. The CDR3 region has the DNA TGCAGCGTTGACTACAGGGGATTAGAGACCCAGTACTTC.

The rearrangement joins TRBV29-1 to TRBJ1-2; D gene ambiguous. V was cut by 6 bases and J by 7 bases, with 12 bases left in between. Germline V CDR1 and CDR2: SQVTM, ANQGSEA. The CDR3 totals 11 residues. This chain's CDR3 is CSVPSPRGYTF. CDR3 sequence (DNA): TGCAGCGTCCCCAGCCCTCGTGGCTACACCTTC.